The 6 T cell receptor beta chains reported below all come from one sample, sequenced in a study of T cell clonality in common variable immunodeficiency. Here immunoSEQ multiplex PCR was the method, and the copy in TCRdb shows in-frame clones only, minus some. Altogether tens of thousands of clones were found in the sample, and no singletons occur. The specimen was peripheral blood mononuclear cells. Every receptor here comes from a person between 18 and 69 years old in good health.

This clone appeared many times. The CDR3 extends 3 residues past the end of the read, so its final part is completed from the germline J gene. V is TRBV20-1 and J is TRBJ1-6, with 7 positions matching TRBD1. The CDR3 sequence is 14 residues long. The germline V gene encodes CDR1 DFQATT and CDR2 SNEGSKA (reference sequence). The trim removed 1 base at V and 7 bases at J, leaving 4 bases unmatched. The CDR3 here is CSARVQGLNSPLHF. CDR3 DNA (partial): TGCAGTGCTAGAGTACAGGGGTTAAATTCACCC.

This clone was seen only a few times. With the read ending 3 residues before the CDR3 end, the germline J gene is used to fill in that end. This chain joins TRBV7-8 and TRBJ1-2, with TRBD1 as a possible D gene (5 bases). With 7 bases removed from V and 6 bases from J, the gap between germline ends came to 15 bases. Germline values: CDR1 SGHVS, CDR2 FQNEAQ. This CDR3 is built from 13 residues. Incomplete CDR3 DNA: TGTGCCAGCACCCTCCTCTCGACAGATGGC. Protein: CASTLLSTDG. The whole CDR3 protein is CASTLLSTDGYTF.

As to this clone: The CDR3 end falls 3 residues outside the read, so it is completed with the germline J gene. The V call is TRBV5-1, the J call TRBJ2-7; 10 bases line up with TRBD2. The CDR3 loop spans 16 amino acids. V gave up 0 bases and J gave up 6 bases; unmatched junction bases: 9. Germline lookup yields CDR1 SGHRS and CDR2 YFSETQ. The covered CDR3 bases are TGCGCCAGCAGCTTGGGTGGGGGACTAGCGTTTTCCGAG. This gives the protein CASSLGGGLAFSE. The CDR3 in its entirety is CASSLGGGLAFSEQYF.

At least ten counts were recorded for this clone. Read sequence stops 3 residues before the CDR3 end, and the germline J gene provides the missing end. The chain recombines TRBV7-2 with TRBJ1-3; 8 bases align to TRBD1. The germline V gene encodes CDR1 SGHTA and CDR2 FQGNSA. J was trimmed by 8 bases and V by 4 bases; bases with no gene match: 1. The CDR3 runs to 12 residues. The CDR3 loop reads CASSSTGDTIYF. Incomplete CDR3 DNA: TGTGCCAGCAGCTCGACAGGGGACACC.

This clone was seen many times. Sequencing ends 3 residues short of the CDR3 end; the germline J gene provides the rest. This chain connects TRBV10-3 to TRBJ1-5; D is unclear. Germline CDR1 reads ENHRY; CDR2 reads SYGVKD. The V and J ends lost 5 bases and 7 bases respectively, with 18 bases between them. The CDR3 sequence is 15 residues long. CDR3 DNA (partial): TGTGCCATCAGTCCGTCCGGCCCGGCGGAACAGCCC. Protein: CAISPSGPAEQP. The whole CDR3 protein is CAISPSGPAEQPQHF.

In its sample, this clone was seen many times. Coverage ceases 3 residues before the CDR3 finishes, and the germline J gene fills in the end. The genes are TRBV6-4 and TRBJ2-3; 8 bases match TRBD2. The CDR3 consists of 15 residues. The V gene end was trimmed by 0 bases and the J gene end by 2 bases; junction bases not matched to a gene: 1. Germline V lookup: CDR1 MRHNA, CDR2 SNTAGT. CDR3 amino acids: CASSDSAGATDTQYF. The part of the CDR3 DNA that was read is TGTGCCAGCAGTGACTCAGCGGGAGCCACAGATACG.